These T cell receptor beta chains were read from a single sample in a study of CD8 T cells in Susac syndrome. TCRdb re-derived calls from the immunoSEQ multiplex PCR reads in MiXCR, one entry per CDR3 protein. Of 150,000 to 200,000 distinct CDR3 sequences listed, 90% to 95% are singletons. The specimen sequenced was CD4+ T cells from PBMCs. Receptors originate from a human donor in good health. CDR3s include the opening cysteine and the closing phenylalanine or tryptophan.

>TRBV3-1|TRBJ1-1
CASSPGGPAFF
>TRBV20-1|TRBJ1-1
CSANKLQGSTEAFF
>TRBV4-2|TRBJ1-5
CASSQPQGVGNQPQHF
>TRBV20-1|TRBJ2-1
CSARDGLGIAGNEQFF
>TRBV23-1|TRBJ2-5
CASSHSDRSRETQYF
>TRBV14|TRBJ2-7
CASSHLRQGEQEQYF
>TRBV5-1|TRBJ2-2
CASSSRDSPAGELFF
>TRBV20-1|TRBJ1-2
CSAGDTGYGYTF
>TRBV20-1|TRBJ1-5
CSAKDGGNQPQHF
>TRBV15|TRBJ1-2
CATSREQGTYGYTF
>TRBV20-1|TRBJ2-5
CSARIGLGQETQYF
>TRBV12-3/TRBV12-4|TRBJ2-2
CASSPGDFWGGELFF
>TRBV5-6|TRBJ2-1
CASSDPTGQYNEQFF
>TRBV14|TRBJ1-2
CASSQGGPTIYGYTF
>TRBV20-1|TRBJ2-5
CSAPTDSETQYF
>TRBV2|TRBJ2-3
CASSDASGGTDTQYF
>TRBV7-2|TRBJ2-3
CASSRQGGTQYF
>TRBV19|TRBJ1-1
CASSKGKRGNTEAFF
>TRBV5-1|TRBJ2-2
CASSPSTGELFF
>TRBV7-2|TRBJ2-3
CAIGRDTQYF
>TRBV12-3/TRBV12-4|TRBJ2-6
CASSFGGNGANVLTF